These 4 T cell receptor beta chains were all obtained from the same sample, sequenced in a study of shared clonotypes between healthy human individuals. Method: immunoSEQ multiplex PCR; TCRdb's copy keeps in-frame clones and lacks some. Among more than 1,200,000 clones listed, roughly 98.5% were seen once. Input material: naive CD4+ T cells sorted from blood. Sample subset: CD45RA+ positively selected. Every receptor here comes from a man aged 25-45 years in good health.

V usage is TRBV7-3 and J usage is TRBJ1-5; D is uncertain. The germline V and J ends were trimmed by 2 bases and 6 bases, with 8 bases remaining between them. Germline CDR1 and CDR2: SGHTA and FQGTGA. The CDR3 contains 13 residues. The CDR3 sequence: CASSLSVGQPQHF. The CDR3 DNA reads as TGTGCCAGCAGCTTATCGGTGGGTCAGCCCCAGCATTTT.

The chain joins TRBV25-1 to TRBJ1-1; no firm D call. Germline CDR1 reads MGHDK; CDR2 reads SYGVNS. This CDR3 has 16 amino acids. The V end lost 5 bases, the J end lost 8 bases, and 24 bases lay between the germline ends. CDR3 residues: CASSSRTDTYLREAFF. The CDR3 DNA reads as TGTGCCAGCAGTTCCCGTACTGATACCTACCTCAGGGAAGCTTTCTTT.

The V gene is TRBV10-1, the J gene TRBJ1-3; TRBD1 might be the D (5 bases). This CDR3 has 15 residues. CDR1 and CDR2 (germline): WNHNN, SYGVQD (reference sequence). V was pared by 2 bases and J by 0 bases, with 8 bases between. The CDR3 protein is CASSEDSRSGNTIYF. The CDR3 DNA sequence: TGCGCCAGCAGTGAGGACAGCCGCTCTGGAAACACCATATATTTT.

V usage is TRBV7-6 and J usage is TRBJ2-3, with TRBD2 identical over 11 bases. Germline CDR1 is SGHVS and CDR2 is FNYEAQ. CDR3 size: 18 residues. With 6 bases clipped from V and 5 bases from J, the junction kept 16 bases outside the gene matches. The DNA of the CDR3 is TGTGCCAGCAGTCCACCCCGTAGTCTAGCGGGAGGTATAGATACGCAGTATTTT. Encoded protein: CASSPPRSLAGGIDTQYF.